These T cell receptor beta chains were read from a single sample in a study of identical twins. TCRdb ran MiXCR on the 5' RACE reads and lists one entry per CDR3 protein. The sample has about 220,000 distinct CDR3 sequences; over 8% are singletons. The material sequenced was memory (CD45RO+) T cells sorted from blood. Receptors originate from a woman aged 18-29 years in good health. Each CDR3 is given with its conserved first and last residue.

V gene	J gene	CDR3 protein
TRBV6-5	TRBJ2-7	CASSYAHGGHEQYF
TRBV6-5	TRBJ1-2	CASSYSGRGVAGYTF
TRBV10-3	TRBJ1-6	CATTTGTNSPLHF
TRBV12-3/TRBV12-4	TRBJ1-6	CASSYDRRSPLHF
TRBV25-1	TRBJ2-5	CASSDRDRVGETQYF
TRBV18	TRBJ2-2	CASSYVITGELFF
TRBV28	TRBJ1-2	CATSGLGGYYGYTF
TRBV12-5	TRBJ1-1	CASGGDYSGTEAFF
TRBV6-5	TRBJ2-6	CASSYSRAGANVLTF
TRBV6-1	TRBJ2-1	CASGRESWVSYEQFF
TRBV30	TRBJ2-7	CAWSVVGRQQYF
TRBV7-2	TRBJ2-1	CASSPTIAPGLNEQFF
TRBV12-3/TRBV12-4	TRBJ2-1	CASSLGLLAGDYNEQFF
TRBV20-1	TRBJ2-7	CSAALAGYYEQYF
TRBV10-3	TRBJ2-7	CAISESGDDYEQYF
TRBV9	TRBJ2-1	CASSVGSQGTYNEQFF
TRBV6-1	TRBJ2-1	CASSRAVSSGNEQFF
TRBV19	TRBJ2-1	CASNPGGQNEQFF